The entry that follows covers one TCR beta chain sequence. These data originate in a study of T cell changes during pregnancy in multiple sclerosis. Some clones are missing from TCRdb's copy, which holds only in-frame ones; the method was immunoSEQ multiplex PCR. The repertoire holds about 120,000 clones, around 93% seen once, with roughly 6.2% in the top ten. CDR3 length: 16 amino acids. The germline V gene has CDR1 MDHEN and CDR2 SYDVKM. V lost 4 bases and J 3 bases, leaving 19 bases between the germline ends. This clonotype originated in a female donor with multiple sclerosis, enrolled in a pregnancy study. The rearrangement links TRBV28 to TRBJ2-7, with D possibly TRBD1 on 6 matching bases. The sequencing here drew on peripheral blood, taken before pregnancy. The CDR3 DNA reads TGTGCCAGCAGTTCCACCCTCCGACAGGCGCACTACGAGCAGTACTTC. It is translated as CASSSTLRQAHYEQYF.